These 32 T cell receptor beta chains were sequenced from one sample in a study of OX40 agonist ivuxolimab in advanced cancers. Repertoires were generated with immunoSEQ multiplex PCR, while TCRdb's copy carries only in-frame clones and drops some. The sample contains roughly 49,000 clones, approximately 91% of which appear only once. Sequenced here: CD4+ or CD8+ T cells sorted from blood, sampled in a trial of the OX40 agonist ivuxolimab. All receptors derive from an adult with an advanced solid tumor such as melanoma, head and neck, liver or kidney cancer.

The chain joins TRBV4-2 to TRBJ1-2; 9 bases are shared with TRBD1. V was pared by 0 bases and J by 6 bases, with 8 bases of the junction left unmatched. Per germline, CDR1 LGHNA and CDR2 YNFKEQ. There are 16 residues in the CDR3. In DNA, the CDR3 is TGTGCCAGCAGCCAAGATAAAACAGGGGGCTTACATGGCTACACCTTC. It specifies CASSQDKTGGLHGYTF.

V usage is TRBV7-6 and J usage is TRBJ1-1; maybe TRBD1 (5 bases). Germline CDR1 and CDR2: SGHVS and FNYEAQ. Trimming pared 6 bases from V and 5 bases from J, leaving 13 bases between. This CDR3 region has 13 residues. The CDR3 nucleotides read TGTGCCAGCAGAACGGCAGGGATGACTGAAGCTTTCTTT. Encoded protein: CASRTAGMTEAFF.

V gene TRBV5-1 combines with J gene TRBJ2-1; 7 bases agree with TRBD2. Unmatched junction bases numbered 2, after V lost 0 bases and J lost 2 bases. The CDR3 is made up of 15 amino acids. In germline, CDR1 is SGHRS, CDR2 YFSETQ. CDR3 coding DNA: TGCGCCAGCAGCTTGGGGGGGACTACCTACAATGAGCAGTTCTTC. This gives the protein CASSLGGTTYNEQFF.

The CDR3 DNA is TGTGCCAGCTCATCGGAGGGGAGCGGAGAGACCCAGTACTTC. Residues: CASSSEGSGETQYF. V and J are TRBV18 and TRBJ2-5; tentative D call: TRBD2 (6 bases). Germline values: CDR1 KGHSH, CDR2 LQKENI. The CDR3 consists of 14 residues. The V end was cut by 5 bases, the J end by 4 bases, with 14 bases between. Filled out from reference TRBV18 and TRBJ2-5, the complete variable domain reads NAGVMQNPRHLVRRRGQEARLRCSPMKGHSHVYWYRQLPEEGLKFMVYLQKENIIDESGMPKERFSAEFPKEGPSILRIQQVVRGDSAAYFCASSSEGSGETQYFGPGTRLLVL.

This chain uses TRBV7-2 with TRBJ1-5; possible D gene TRBD1, 5 bases. The CDR3 length is 15 residues. Germline values: CDR1 SGHTA, CDR2 FQGNSA. V lost 1 base and J lost 6, with 13 bases in between. The CDR3 here is CASSLGSGQSQPQHF. CDR3 nucleotides: TGTGCCAGCAGCTTAGGCTCAGGGCAGAGTCAGCCCCAGCATTTT. Full variable domain (rest looked up from reference TRBV7-2 and TRBJ1-5): GAGVSQSPSNKVTEKGKDVELRCDPISGHTALYWYRQSLGQGLEFLIYFQGNSAPDKSGLPSDRFSAERTGGSVSTLTIQRTQQEDSAVYLCASSLGSGQSQPQHFGDGTRLSIL.

The rearrangement joins TRBV28 to TRBJ2-7; 13 positions match TRBD2. Per germline, CDR1 MDHEN and CDR2 SYDVKM. J gave up 7 bases and V 5 bases, and 5 bases lay outside the gene matches. This CDR3 has 14 residues. The CDR3: CASSGLAGVGEQYF. Here the CDR3 DNA reads TGTGCCAGCAGTGGACTAGCGGGAGTGGGGGAGCAGTACTTC.

The rearrangement joins TRBV27 to TRBJ2-7; D is tentatively TRBD1 or TRBD2 (6 bases each). The germline V and J ends were trimmed by 4 bases and 4 bases, with 14 bases remaining between them. This CDR3 contains 14 residues. The germline V gene encodes CDR1 MNHEY and CDR2 SMNVEV (reference sequence). The CDR3, as DNA: TGTGCCAGCAGTTGGGGGGCCCGCGGGTACGAGCAGTACTTC. Translating gives CASSWGARGYEQYF.

This sequence joins TRBV6-5 and TRBJ1-6; the match to TRBD1 covers 9 bases. With 0 bases clipped from V and 4 bases from J, the junction kept 1 base outside the gene matches. This CDR3 has 16 amino acids. Germline CDR1 is MNHEY and CDR2 is SVGAGI. The CDR3 loop is CASSYSGTGYNSPLHF. The CDR3 DNA sequence: TGTGCCAGCAGTTACTCCGGGACAGGGTATAATTCACCCCTCCACTTT.

V is TRBV5-4 and J is TRBJ2-3; 7 nucleotides align to TRBD1. The CDR3 contains 15 residues. In germline, CDR1 is SGHNT, CDR2 YYREEE (reference sequence). V trimming: 1 base; J trimming: 2 bases; junction bases outside the gene matches: 4. The DNA of the CDR3 is TGTGCCAGCAGCTTGCGGCAGGGGGTCACAGATACGCAGTATTTT. Its translation is CASSLRQGVTDTQYF.

The rearrangement uses TRBV5-5 and TRBJ2-1; TRBD1 aligns across 9 bases. The germline V gene encodes CDR1 SGHKS and CDR2 YYEKEE (reference sequence). J gave up 3 bases and V 4 bases, and 14 bases lay outside the gene matches. This CDR3 region has 18 residues. In nucleotides, the CDR3 is TGTGCCAGCAGCCGTAGTCCCGGGACAGGGTCCCTCTACAATGAGCAGTTCTTC. It yields the protein CASSRSPGTGSLYNEQFF.

The chain employs TRBV18 and TRBJ2-7; D uncertain. CDR3 length: 12 residues. Per germline, CDR1 KGHSH and CDR2 LQKENI. Trimming left V 3 bases short and J 2 bases short, with 5 bases between. The CDR3 is CASSPSPYEQYF. The CDR3 DNA follows: TGTGCCAGCTCACCGTCCCCCTACGAGCAGTACTTC.

This clone was recorded a few times. The identical CDR3 is also encoded by other nucleotide sequences in the sample. The chain combines TRBV7-2 with TRBJ1-3; TRBD1 matches 9 bases. Germline-derived CDR1 and CDR2 are SGHTA and FQGNSA. The trim removed 2 bases at V and 0 bases at J, leaving 2 bases unmatched. The CDR3 is 16 amino acids. CDR3 sequence: CASSLHRGLSGNTIYF. CDR3 in DNA: TGTGCCAGCAGCTTACACAGGGGGCTCTCTGGAAACACCATATATTTT.

The genes are TRBV4-1 and TRBJ2-1; TRBD2 matches 8 bases. Per germline, CDR1 MGHRA and CDR2 YSYEKL. Losses at the gene ends were 2 bases for V and 8 bases for J; bases not matched to a gene: 8. The CDR3 has 15 residues. The CDR3 protein is CASSQSPGLGYEQFF. The CDR3 nucleotides read TGCGCCAGCAGCCAATCTCCGGGACTAGGGTATGAGCAGTTCTTC.

The rearrangement uses TRBV19 and TRBJ2-5; TRBD2 aligns across 10 bases. The junction had 9 bases not matched to a gene; V was cut back by 3 bases and J by 5 bases. Germline V lookup: CDR1 LNHDA, CDR2 SQIVND (reference sequence). The CDR3 runs to 16 residues. The CDR3: CASSMSSGSLGETQYF. The DNA for the CDR3 is TGTGCCAGTAGTATGTCTAGCGGGAGCCTCGGGGAGACCCAGTACTTC.

The genes are TRBV15 and TRBJ2-5; perhaps TRBD2 as D (6 bases). This CDR3 contains 14 residues. Trimming stripped 1 base from V and 4 bases from J, with 10 bases between. CDR1 LNHNV and CDR2 YYDKDF come from the germline V gene (reference sequence). The chain's CDR3 is CATSRGPGGETQYF. CDR3 in DNA: TGTGCCACCAGCAGAGGTCCCGGGGGAGAGACCCAGTACTTC.

This sequence joins TRBV5-1 and TRBJ2-3; the match to TRBD1 covers 11 bases. The CDR3 length is 20 residues. CDR1 SGHRS and CDR2 YFSETQ come from the germline V gene. V shed 0 bases, J shed 3 bases, and the junction held 15 bases outside the gene matches. The CDR3 reads CASSLVRTGGMLAGTDTQYF. In nucleotides, the CDR3 is TGCGCCAGCAGCTTGGTCAGGACAGGGGGCATGCTGGCTGGGACAGATACGCAGTATTTT. The whole variable domain, remainder taken from reference TRBV5-1 and TRBJ2-3, is KAGVTQTPRYLIKTRGQQVTLSCSPISGHRSVSWYQQTPGQGLQFLFEYFSETQRNKGNFPGRFSGRQFSNSRSEMNVSTLELGDSALYLCASSLVRTGGMLAGTDTQYFGPGTRLTVL.

V is TRBV30 and J is TRBJ2-7; 9 bases line up with TRBD1. This CDR3 region has 14 residues. CDR1 and CDR2 (germline): GTSNPN, SVGIG (reference sequence). J lost 6 bases, V lost 7 bases, and 13 bases had no gene match. The CDR3 coding sequence is TGTGCCTTCCTCTTAGGACAGGGGCCCTTCGAGCAGTACTTC. This encodes CAFLLGQGPFEQYF.

The rearrangement uses TRBV27 and TRBJ2-7; D gene uncertain. Trimming left V 5 bases short and J 0 bases short, with 8 bases between. Germline V lookup: CDR1 MNHEY, CDR2 SMNVEV (reference sequence). CDR3 length equals 13 residues. DNA for the CDR3: TGTGCCAGCAGTCCCACGGTCTCCTACGAGCAGTACTTC. Its protein is CASSPTVSYEQYF.

J is TRBJ1-2 and V is TRBV2; a weak D match, TRBD1 (5 bases). The CDR3 runs to 14 residues. Trimming took 6 bases from V and 4 from J, leaving 15 bases between them. Germline V gene sequence: CDR1 SNHLY, CDR2 FYNNEI. Here the CDR3 DNA reads TGTGCCAGCAGAAAAGGGCGGGACCTCTATGGCTACACCTTC. This codes for CASRKGRDLYGYTF.

CDR3 region: CASCREGTISNQPQHF. DNA for the CDR3: TGTGCCAGCTGTCGGGAGGGGACAATAAGCAATCAGCCCCAGCATTTT. This chain connects TRBV19 to TRBJ1-5; tentative D call: TRBD1 (6 bases). From germline, CDR1 is LNHDA and CDR2 SQIVND (reference sequence). The CDR3 sequence is 16 residues long. The germline V and J ends were trimmed by 9 bases and 1 base, with 19 bases remaining between them.

This clone appeared a few times. The V gene is TRBV7-3, the J gene TRBJ2-3, with D possibly being TRBD1 (7 bases). Germline-derived CDR1 and CDR2 are SGHTA and FQGTGA. Trimming took off 8 bases at V and 6 bases at J, with 18 bases between the two ends. The CDR3 consists of 14 residues. CDR3 region: CASGHSGGGDTQYF. The DNA of the CDR3 is TGTGCCAGCGGTCATAGCGGAGGGGGCGATACGCAGTATTTT.

This clone has a single count. The CDR3 DNA follows: TGTGCCAGCAGCAACAATTTCGGTGGAAACACCATATATTTT. This gives the protein CASSNNFGGNTIYF. The J gene is TRBJ1-3, the V gene TRBV6-5, with D unclear. Germline V gene sequence: CDR1 MNHEY, CDR2 SVGAGI. The CDR3 sequence is 14 residues long. With 6 bases removed from V and 3 bases from J, the gap between germline ends came to 12 bases.

V gene TRBV6-1 combines with J gene TRBJ1-2; possibly TRBD1 for D (5 bases). CDR1 is MNHNS, CDR2 SASEGT, per germline. The CDR3 spans 13 residues. V lost 3 bases and J 3 bases, leaving 8 bases between the germline ends. The chain's CDR3 is CASSDAGDYGYTF. CDR3 coding DNA: TGTGCCAGCAGTGACGCGGGGGACTATGGCTACACCTTC.

The genes are TRBV9 and TRBJ2-5, with TRBD1 identical over 7 bases. CDR1 and CDR2 (germline): SGDLS, YYNGEE. V was pared by 1 base and J by 2 bases, with 8 bases of the junction left unmatched. The CDR3 extends over 16 amino acids. The CDR3 region is CASSVLGKGQQETQYF. CDR3 coding DNA: TGTGCCAGCAGCGTACTTGGAAAGGGACAGCAAGAGACCCAGTACTTC.

The chain couples TRBV30 to TRBJ2-3; D is unresolved. V was pared by 4 bases and J by 1 base, with 9 bases between. The CDR3 has 13 residues. Germline CDR1 GTSNPN, CDR2 SVGIG (reference sequence). This CDR3 is CAWKSEGTDTQYF. CDR3 nucleotides: TGTGCCTGGAAGTCCGAGGGCACAGATACGCAGTATTTT.

The V call is TRBV6-5, the J call TRBJ1-1, with D perhaps TRBD1 (5 bases). V lost 0 bases and J lost 6, with 11 bases in between. Germline CDR1 is MNHEY and CDR2 is SVGAGI. This CDR3 is built from 14 residues. The CDR3 DNA follows: TGTGCCAGCAGTTACTCAGGGCGACAGCCTGAAGCTTTCTTT. Its protein product is CASSYSGRQPEAFF.

CDR3 sequence (DNA): TGTGCCAGCAGGGCAGGGGGGGGTGAGCAGCCCCAGCATTTT. This sequence encodes CASRAGGGEQPQHF. This chain joins TRBV28 and TRBJ1-5; TRBD1 aligns across 7 bases. The CDR3 totals 14 residues. Per the germline V gene, CDR1 is MDHEN and CDR2 is SYDVKM. V trimming: 6 bases; J trimming: 7 bases; junction bases outside the gene matches: 9.

The gene calls are TRBV10-3 and TRBJ2-1; the D is unclear. Germline CDR1 is ENHRY and CDR2 is SYGVKD. V was pared by 4 bases and J by 6 bases, with 10 bases between. The CDR3 contains 13 residues. CDR3 in amino acids: CAISGTQLNEQFF. CDR3 DNA sequence: TGTGCCATCAGTGGAACGCAACTCAATGAGCAGTTCTTC.

The rearrangement uses TRBV29-1 and TRBJ2-7; tentative D call: TRBD1 (6 bases). CDR1 and CDR2 from the germline V gene are SQVTM and ANQGSEA. The CDR3 loop spans 11 amino acids. The V end was cut by 7 bases, the J end by 5 bases, with 12 bases between. The CDR3 DNA reads as TGCAGCGGGGACATAGCCCACGAGCAGTACTTC. Residues: CSGDIAHEQYF.

CDR3 protein: CASSSPPGQNNEQFF. DNA of the CDR3: TGTGCCAGCAGCTCCCCCCCGGGACAAAACAATGAGCAGTTCTTC. The chain employs TRBV7-2 and TRBJ2-1; D perhaps matches TRBD1 (6 bases). Germline CDR1 is SGHTA and CDR2 is FQGNSA. V was pared by 4 bases and J by 5 bases, with 15 bases between. The CDR3 extends over 15 amino acids.

This clone was found once. The chain couples TRBV19 to TRBJ1-1; no definite D call. The CDR3 totals 13 residues. V shed 6 bases and J shed 3 bases, with 11 bases lying between them. The germline CDR1 and CDR2 sequences are LNHDA and SQIVND (reference sequence). Here the CDR3 DNA reads TGTGCCAGTAGGGGCCGGGGTGACACTGAAGCTTTCTTT. Protein: CASRGRGDTEAFF.

This clone is a singleton in its sample. The chain couples TRBV9 to TRBJ2-6; tentative D call: TRBD2 (5 bases). CDR1 SGDLS and CDR2 YYNGEE come from the germline V gene. V gave up 4 bases and J gave up 2 bases, with 10 bases separating them. The CDR3 length is 15 residues. In nucleotides, the CDR3 is TGTGCCAGCAGCACCCAGAGGGCTGGGGCCAACGTCCTGACTTTC. Translating it yields CASSTQRAGANVLTF.